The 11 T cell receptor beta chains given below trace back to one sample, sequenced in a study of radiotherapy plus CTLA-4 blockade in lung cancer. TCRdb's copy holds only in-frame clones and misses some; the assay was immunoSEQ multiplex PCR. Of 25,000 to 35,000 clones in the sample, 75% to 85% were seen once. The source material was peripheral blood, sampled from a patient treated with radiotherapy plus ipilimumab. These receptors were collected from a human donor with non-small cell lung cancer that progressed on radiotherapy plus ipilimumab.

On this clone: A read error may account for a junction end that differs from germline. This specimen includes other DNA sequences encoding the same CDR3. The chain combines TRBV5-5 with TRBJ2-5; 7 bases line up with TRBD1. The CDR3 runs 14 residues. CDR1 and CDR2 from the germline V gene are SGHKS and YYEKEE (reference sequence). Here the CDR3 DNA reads TGTGCCAGCAGCTTAGGACAGGAACAAGAGACCCAATACTTC. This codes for CASSLGQEQETQYF.

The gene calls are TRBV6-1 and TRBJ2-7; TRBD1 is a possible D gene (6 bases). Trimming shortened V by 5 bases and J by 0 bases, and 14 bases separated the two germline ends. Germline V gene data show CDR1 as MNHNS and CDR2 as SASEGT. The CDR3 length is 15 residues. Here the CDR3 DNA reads TGTGCCAGCAGTTCCGAAGGACAGCCCTCCTACGAGCAGTACTTC. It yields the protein CASSSEGQPSYEQYF.

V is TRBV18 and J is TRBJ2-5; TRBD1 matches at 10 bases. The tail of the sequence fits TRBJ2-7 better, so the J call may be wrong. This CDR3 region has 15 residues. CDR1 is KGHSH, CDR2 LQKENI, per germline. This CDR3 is CASSLILGQGDEQYF. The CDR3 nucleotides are TGTGCCAGCTCACTTATCTTAGGACAGGGGGACGAGCAGTACTTC.

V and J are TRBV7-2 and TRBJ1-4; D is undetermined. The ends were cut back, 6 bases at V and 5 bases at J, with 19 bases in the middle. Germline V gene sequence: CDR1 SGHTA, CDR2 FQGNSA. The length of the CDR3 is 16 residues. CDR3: CASSFQASVGNEKLFF. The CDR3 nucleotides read TGTGCCAGCAGTTTTCAAGCTTCGGTGGGGAATGAAAAACTGTTTTTT.

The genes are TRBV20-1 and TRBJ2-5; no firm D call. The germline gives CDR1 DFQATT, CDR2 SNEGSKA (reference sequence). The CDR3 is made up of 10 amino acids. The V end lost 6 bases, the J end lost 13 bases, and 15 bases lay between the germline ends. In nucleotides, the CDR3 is TGCAGTGCGGTCGACACCTCGTCGTACTTC. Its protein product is CSAVDTSSYF.

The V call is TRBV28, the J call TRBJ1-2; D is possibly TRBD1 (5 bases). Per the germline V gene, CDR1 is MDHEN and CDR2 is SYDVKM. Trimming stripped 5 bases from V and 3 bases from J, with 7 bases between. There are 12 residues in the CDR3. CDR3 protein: CASSGGYYGYTF. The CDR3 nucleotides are TGTGCCAGCAGTGGGGGTTACTATGGCTACACCTTC.

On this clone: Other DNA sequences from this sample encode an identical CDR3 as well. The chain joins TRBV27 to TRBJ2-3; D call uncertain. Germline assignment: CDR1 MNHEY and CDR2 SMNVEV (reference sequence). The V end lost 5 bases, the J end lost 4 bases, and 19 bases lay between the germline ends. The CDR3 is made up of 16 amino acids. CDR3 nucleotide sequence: TGTGCCAGCAGTCTTTTGGGCAGCGTTCGTGCAGATACGCAGTATTTT. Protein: CASSLLGSVRADTQYF.

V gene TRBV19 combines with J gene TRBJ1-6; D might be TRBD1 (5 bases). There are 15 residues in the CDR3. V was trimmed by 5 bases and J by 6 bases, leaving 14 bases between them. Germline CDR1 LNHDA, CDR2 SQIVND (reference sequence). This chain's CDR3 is CASSPTGPLNSPLHF. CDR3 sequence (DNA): TGTGCCAGTAGTCCCACGGGACCGCTTAATTCACCCCTCCACTTT.

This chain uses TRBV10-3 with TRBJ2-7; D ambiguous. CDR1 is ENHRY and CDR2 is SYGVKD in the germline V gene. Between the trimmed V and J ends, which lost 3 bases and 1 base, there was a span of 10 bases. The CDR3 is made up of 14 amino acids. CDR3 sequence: CAISDPTASYEQYF. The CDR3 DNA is TGTGCCATCAGTGATCCGACGGCGTCCTACGAGCAGTACTTC.

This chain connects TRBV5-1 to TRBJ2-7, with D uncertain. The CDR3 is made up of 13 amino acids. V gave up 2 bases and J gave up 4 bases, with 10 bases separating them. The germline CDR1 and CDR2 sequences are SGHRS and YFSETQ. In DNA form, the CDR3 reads TGCGCCAGCAGCTTAAAGGACGGATACGAGCAGTACTTC. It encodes CASSLKDGYEQYF.

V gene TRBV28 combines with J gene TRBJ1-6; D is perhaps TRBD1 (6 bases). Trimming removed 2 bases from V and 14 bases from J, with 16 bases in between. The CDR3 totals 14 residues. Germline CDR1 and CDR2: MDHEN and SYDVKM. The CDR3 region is CASSLEDSGFSLHF. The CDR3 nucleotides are TGTGCCAGCAGTTTAGAGGACAGTGGTTTTTCCCTCCACTTT.